This note documents a single T cell receptor (beta chain) sequence. This sample stems from a study of radiation and T cells in renal cell carcinoma. The CDR3 spans 17 residues. Unmatched junction bases numbered 6, after V lost 4 bases and J lost 0 bases. The V gene's germline CDR1 is LGHNA and CDR2 YNFKEQ. The time point was: blood 4 weeks post-SBRT, at nephrectomy. Treatment: 15 Gy SBRT to primary tumor, nephrectomy 4 weeks later. Nephrectomy followed 15 Gy stereotactic body radiation by 4 weeks. The patient's renal cell carcinoma had clear cell pathology. Repertoires were generated with immunoSEQ multiplex PCR, while TCRdb's copy carries only in-frame clones and drops some. The sample holds over 25,000 clones, 81% seen once.

Here the sequenced sample was blood, taken from a patient whose treatment included radiotherapy and nephrectomy. This TCR was recovered from a man between 60 and 75 years old with renal cell carcinoma. The gene calls are TRBV4-2 and TRBJ1-4; 9 bases map to TRBD1. The CDR3 spells CASSRGQGVATNEKLFF. In DNA form, the CDR3 reads TGTGCCAGCAGCCGGGGACAGGGAGTTGCAACTAATGAAAAACTGTTTTTT.